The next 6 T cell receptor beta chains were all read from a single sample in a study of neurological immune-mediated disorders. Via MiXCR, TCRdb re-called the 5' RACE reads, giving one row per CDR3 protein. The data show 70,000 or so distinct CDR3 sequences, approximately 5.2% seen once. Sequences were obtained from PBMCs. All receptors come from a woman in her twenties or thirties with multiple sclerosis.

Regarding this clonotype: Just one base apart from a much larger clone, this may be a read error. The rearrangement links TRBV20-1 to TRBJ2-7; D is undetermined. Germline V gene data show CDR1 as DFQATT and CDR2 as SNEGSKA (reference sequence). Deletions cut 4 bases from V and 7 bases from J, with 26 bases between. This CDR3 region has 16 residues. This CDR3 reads CSATFPGRKEIQEQYF. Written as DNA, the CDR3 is TGCAGTGCTACTTTCCCTGGACGTAAAGAGATCCAAGAGCAGTACTTC.

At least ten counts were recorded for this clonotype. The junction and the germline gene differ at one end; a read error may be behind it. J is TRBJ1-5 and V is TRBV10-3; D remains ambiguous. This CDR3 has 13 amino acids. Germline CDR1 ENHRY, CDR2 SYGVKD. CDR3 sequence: CAISGGSNQPQNF. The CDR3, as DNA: TGTGCCATCAGTGGGGGTAGCAATCAGCCCCAGAATTTT.

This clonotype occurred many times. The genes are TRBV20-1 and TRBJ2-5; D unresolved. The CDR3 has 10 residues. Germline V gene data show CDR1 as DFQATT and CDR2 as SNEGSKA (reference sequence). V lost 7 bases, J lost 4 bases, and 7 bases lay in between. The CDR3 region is CSGLAETQYF. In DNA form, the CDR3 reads TGCAGTGGACTCGCAGAGACCCAGTACTTC.

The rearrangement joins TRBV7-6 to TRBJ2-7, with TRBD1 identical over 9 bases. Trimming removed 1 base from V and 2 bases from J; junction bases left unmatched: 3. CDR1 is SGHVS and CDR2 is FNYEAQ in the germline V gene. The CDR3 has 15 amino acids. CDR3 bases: TGTGCCAGCAGCTTAGGACAGGGGGGCCCCTACGAGCAGTACTTC. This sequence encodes CASSLGQGGPYEQYF.

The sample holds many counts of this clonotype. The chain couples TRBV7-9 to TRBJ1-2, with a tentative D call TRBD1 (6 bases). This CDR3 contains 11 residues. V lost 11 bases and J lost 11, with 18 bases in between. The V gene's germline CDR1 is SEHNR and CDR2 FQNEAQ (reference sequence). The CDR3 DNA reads TGTGCCGAGGAAGGGGGAGAGAGGTACACCTTC. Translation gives CAEEGGERYTF.

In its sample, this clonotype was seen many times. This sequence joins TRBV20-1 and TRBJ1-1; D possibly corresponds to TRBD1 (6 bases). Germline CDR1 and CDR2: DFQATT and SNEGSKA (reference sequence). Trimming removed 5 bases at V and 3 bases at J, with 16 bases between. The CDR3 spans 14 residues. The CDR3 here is CSAFTSQGYTEAFF. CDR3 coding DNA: TGCAGTGCTTTCACATCCCAGGGGTACACTGAAGCTTTCTTT.